Below, one T cell receptor (beta chain) is given with its context. Its antigen is still unknown. Each depressed patient was matched pairwise with a non-depressed control on sex, age, current smoking status and body mass index. Patients had taken no psychiatric medication, including antidepressants, for at least 8 weeks before enrollment. No major medical conditions, Axis I/II comorbidities, regular medication, or illicit drugs. Data came from immunoSEQ multiplex PCR; TCRdb stores just in-frame clones and leaves some out. Counted here are about 19,000 clones, roughly 90% occurring once; the ten biggest clones make up approximately 0.6%. Trimming stripped 10 bases from V and 5 bases from J, with 20 bases between. CDR3 length equals 14 residues. CDR1 and CDR2 (germline): SNHLY, FYNNEI. This specimen comes from a study of untreated major depressive disorder. Study-level findings and limits: Depressed patients' CD4+ T cells carried increased TRBV05-01 (Vbeta 5.1) usage versus control CD4+ T cells. Each subject's top five TRBV05-01 clones were all private.

The receptor comes from a middle-aged woman with major depressive disorder. The chain is built from TRBV2 and TRBJ2-5, with D possibly being TRBD1 or TRBD2 (6 bases each). Sequencing input: CD4+ T cells from PBMCs. In DNA form, the CDR3 reads TGTGCCAACCACGGGGGCCTCCAATATGAGACCCAGTACTTC. It yields the protein CANHGGLQYETQYF.